This TCR beta chain was profiled in a study of early T cells in non-severe SARS-CoV-2 infection. General observations from the study: Sequences matched to VDJdb favored anti-spike CD8 responses, while private and CD4 specificities were missed.

On this clonotype: What it recognizes is unknown. A much larger clone differs by one base, so this may be a read error.

cDNA molecules, individually, were tagged with unique molecular identifiers. TCRdb processed the 5' RACE reads anew with MiXCR; each CDR3 protein has one entry. This sample has fewer than 30,000 distinct CDR3 sequences; about 5% occur once, and the top ten carry less than 5%. The length of the CDR3 is 14 residues. In germline, CDR1 is DFQATT, CDR2 SNEGSKA (reference sequence). Losses at the gene ends were 6 bases for V and 7 bases for J; bases not matched to a gene: 7. The rearrangement uses TRBV20-1 and TRBJ2-1; 12 bases line up with TRBD2. The specimen sequenced was whole blood. The source of this sequence is an adult who was a healthcare worker with PCR-confirmed SARS-CoV-2 infection or an uninfected control (not recorded which). DNA of the CDR3: TGCAGTGCACGAGGACTAGCGGGGTGGAATGAGCAGTTCTTC. It translates to CSARGLAGWNEQFF.